This is a list of T cell receptor beta chains from one sample in a study of blood T cell repertoires in COVID-19. Method: immunoSEQ multiplex PCR; TCRdb's copy keeps in-frame clones and lacks some. The table lists a few hundred thousand clones, around 89% of them singletons. Sample: PBMCs or T cells enriched from blood (not recorded which). Every receptor here comes from a woman aged 40 to 50 with acute COVID-19. Both conserved end residues are part of each CDR3. Fields, in order: clone size, J gene, V gene, CDR3 protein. The size field is filled for only some rows; it gives once, few, many or a size class.

abundance: .
j_gene: TRBJ1-1
v_gene: TRBV2
CDR3aa: CASSELVNTEAFF

abundance: .
j_gene: TRBJ1-4
v_gene: TRBV14
CDR3aa: CASSQLGSTSQLFF

abundance: .
j_gene: TRBJ2-5
v_gene: TRBV5-1
CDR3aa: CASSLEGGAERETQYF

abundance: .
j_gene: TRBJ2-1
v_gene: TRBV7-2
CDR3aa: CASSSLRYRDIGNEQFF

abundance: .
j_gene: TRBJ1-4
v_gene: TRBV5-5
CDR3aa: CASSLVDNEKLFF

abundance: .
j_gene: TRBJ1-1
v_gene: TRBV28
CDR3aa: CASIPSYAGSEAFF

abundance: few
j_gene: TRBJ2-7
v_gene: TRBV5-1
CDR3aa: CASSPGGQGADEQYF

abundance: .
j_gene: TRBJ2-7
v_gene: TRBV27
CDR3aa: CASSFLRTGGIYEQYF

abundance: .
j_gene: TRBJ2-5
v_gene: TRBV10-3
CDR3aa: CAISRGGRELEETQYF

abundance: once
j_gene: TRBJ1-4
v_gene: TRBV5-4
CDR3aa: CASSKDRYQLFF

abundance: .
j_gene: TRBJ1-1
v_gene: TRBV6-5
CDR3aa: CASSYAGRGTEAFF

abundance: .
j_gene: TRBJ2-7
v_gene: TRBV28
CDR3aa: CASSHYEQYF

abundance: few
j_gene: TRBJ1-5
v_gene: TRBV30
CDR3aa: CAWSLGDRQPQHF

abundance: .
j_gene: TRBJ1-1
v_gene: TRBV10-3
CDR3aa: CAISEERGSTEAFF

abundance: few
j_gene: TRBJ1-4
v_gene: TRBV2
CDR3aa: CASILDRGNEKLFF

abundance: .
j_gene: TRBJ2-7
v_gene: TRBV4-2
CDR3aa: CASSQRDRGHKSIGYEQYF

abundance: .
j_gene: TRBJ1-6
v_gene: TRBV9
CDR3aa: CASSVSGSGGVSPLHF

abundance: once
j_gene: TRBJ2-7
v_gene: TRBV6-1
CDR3aa: CASSEHYEQYF

abundance: .
j_gene: TRBJ2-1
v_gene: TRBV18
CDR3aa: CASSPGADRRLHFDNEQFF

abundance: .
j_gene: TRBJ2-1
v_gene: TRBV28
CDR3aa: CASSWTSGSGEQFF

abundance: .
j_gene: TRBJ2-7
v_gene: TRBV20-1
CDR3aa: CSASSPRDEQYF

abundance: .
j_gene: TRBJ1-4
v_gene: TRBV5-8
CDR3aa: CASSLVTVLTDEKLFF

abundance: .
j_gene: TRBJ2-1
v_gene: TRBV7-9
CDR3aa: CASSPRAGGPNEQFF

abundance: .
j_gene: TRBJ2-2
v_gene: TRBV3-1/TRBV3-2
CDR3aa: CASSQGTGYNTGELFF